This paragraph covers one T cell receptor (beta chain) sequence. The table came from immunoSEQ multiplex PCR; TCRdb's copy has only in-frame clones and leaves some out. The sample yields about 220,000 clones, approximately 80% seen once. Germline CDR1 MNHEY, CDR2 SVGEGT. The CDR3 is 16 residues long. V was clipped by 4 bases and J by 4 bases; unmatched bases: 9. This sample is part of a study of blood T cell repertoires in COVID-19. Study-level background: PBMCs, B-cell-depleted T cells, or T cells provided the cDNA or gDNA that made up the material.

The chain carries TRBV6-2 or TRBV6-3 and TRBJ2-1, with 8 bases aligning to TRBD1. Sequencing was performed on peripheral blood. The sequence was collected from a woman aged 70-85 years with acute or convalescent COVID-19. CDR3 nucleotides: TGTGCCAGCAGTTTCACGCCGGGACAGGCTTACAATGAGCAGTTCTTC. Protein sequence: CASSFTPGQAYNEQFF.